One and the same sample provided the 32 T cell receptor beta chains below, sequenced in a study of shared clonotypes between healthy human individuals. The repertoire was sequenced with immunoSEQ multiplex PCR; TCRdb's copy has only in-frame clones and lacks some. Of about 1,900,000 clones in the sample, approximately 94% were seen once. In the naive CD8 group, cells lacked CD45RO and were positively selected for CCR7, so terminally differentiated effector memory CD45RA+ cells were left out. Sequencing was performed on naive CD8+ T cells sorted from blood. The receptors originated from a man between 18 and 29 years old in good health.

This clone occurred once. CDR3 sequence reads: CASTHGGLNQPQHF. The CDR3 DNA reads TGTGCCAGTACCCACGGGGGCCTCAATCAGCCCCAGCATTTT. The chain has TRBV19 and TRBJ1-5; possibly TRBD1 for D (6 bases). Germline CDR1 reads LNHDA; CDR2 reads SQIVND (reference sequence). Trimming pared 7 bases from V and 3 bases from J, leaving 13 bases between. This CDR3 spans 14 amino acids.

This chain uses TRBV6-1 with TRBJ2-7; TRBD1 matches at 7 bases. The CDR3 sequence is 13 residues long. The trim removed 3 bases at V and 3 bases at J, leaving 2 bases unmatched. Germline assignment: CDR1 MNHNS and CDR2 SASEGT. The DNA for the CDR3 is TGTGCCAGCAGTGATGGGACAGACTACGAGCAGTACTTC. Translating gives CASSDGTDYEQYF.

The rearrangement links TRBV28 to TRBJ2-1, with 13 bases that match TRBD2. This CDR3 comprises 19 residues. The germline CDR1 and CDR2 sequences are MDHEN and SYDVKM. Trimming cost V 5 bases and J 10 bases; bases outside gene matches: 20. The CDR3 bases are TGTGCCAGCAGTCAGCCGGGACTAGCGGGGCTATATGGGTTCGGAGAGCAGTTCTTC. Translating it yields CASSQPGLAGLYGFGEQFF.

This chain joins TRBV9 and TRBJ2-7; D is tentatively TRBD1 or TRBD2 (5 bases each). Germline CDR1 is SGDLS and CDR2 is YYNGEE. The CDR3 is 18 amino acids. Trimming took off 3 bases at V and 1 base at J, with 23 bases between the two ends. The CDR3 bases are TGTGCCAGCAGCGCCCCTAACGGGACGCTAGAGGCATCCTACGAGCAGTACTTC. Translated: CASSAPNGTLEASYEQYF.

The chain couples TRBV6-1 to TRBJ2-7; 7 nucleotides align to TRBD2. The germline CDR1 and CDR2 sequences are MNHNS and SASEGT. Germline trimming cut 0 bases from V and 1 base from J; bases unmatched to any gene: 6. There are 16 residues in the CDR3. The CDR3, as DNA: TGTGCCAGCAGTGAAGCTTTGGGACTACGGTCCTACGAGCAGTACTTC. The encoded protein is CASSEALGLRSYEQYF.

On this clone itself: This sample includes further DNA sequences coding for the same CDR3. DNA of the CDR3: TGTGCCAGCAGTTCGGACAGCTACGAGCAGTACTTC. Protein product: CASSSDSYEQYF. V gene TRBV5-5 combines with J gene TRBJ2-7, with D possibly TRBD1 on 6 matching bases. Trimming removed 5 bases from V and 3 bases from J, with 9 bases in between. The CDR3 contains 12 residues. Germline lookup yields CDR1 SGHKS and CDR2 YYEKEE (reference sequence). Combining the CDR3 with reference TRBV5-5 and TRBJ2-7 gives the whole variable domain DAGVTQSPTHLIKTRGQQVTLRCSPISGHKSVSWYQQVLGQGPQFIFQYYEKEERGRGNFPDRFSARQFPNYSSELNVNALLLGDSALYLCASSSDSYEQYFGPGTRLTVT.

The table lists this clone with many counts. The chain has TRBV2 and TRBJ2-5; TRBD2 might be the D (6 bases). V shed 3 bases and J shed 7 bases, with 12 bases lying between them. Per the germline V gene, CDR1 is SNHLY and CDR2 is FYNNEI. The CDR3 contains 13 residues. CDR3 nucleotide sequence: TGTGCCAGCAGTGAGGAGGGGATAATGACCCAGTACTTC. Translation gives CASSEEGIMTQYF.

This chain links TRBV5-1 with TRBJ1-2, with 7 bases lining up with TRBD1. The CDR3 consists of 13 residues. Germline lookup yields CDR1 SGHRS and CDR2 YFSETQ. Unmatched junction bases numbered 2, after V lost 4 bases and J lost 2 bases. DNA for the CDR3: TGCGCCAGCAGCCAGGGACAGAACTATGGCTACACCTTC. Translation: CASSQGQNYGYTF.

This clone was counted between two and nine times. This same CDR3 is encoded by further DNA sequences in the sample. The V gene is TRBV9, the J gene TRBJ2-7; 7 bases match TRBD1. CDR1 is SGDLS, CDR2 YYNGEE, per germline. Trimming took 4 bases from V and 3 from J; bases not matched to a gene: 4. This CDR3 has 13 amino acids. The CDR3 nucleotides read TGTGCCAGCAGCCCCCGGGACAGCTACGAGCAGTACTTC. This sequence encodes CASSPRDSYEQYF.

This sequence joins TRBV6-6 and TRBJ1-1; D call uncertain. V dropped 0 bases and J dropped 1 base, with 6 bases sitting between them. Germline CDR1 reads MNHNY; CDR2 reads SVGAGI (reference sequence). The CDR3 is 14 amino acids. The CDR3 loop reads CASSYSDPNTEAFF. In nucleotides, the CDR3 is TGTGCCAGCAGTTACTCGGACCCGAACACTGAAGCTTTCTTT.

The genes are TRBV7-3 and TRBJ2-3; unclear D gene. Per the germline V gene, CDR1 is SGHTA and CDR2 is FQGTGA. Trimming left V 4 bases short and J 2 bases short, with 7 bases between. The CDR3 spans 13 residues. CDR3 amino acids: CASSYLPTDTQYF. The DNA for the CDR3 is TGTGCCAGCAGCTACCTCCCCACAGATACGCAGTATTTT.

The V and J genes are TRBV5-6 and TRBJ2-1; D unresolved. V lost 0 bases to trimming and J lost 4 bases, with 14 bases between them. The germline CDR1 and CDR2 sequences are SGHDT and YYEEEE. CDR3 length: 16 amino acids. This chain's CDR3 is CASSLEATLGYNEQFF. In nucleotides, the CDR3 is TGTGCCAGCAGCTTGGAAGCCACTCTGGGATACAATGAGCAGTTCTTC.

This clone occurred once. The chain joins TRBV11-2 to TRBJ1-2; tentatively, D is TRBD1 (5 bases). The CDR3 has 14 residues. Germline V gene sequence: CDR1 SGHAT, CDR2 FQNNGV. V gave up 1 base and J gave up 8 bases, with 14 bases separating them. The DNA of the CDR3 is TGTGCCAGCAGCTTAGGAGAGGGGAATAAGGGCTACACCTTC. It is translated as CASSLGEGNKGYTF.

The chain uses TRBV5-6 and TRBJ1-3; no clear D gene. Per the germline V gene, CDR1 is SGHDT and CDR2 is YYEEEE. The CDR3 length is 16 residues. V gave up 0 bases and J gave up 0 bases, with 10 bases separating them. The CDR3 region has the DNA TGTGCCAGCAGCTTGGACCTGTTCGACTCTGGAAACACCATATATTTT. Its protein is CASSLDLFDSGNTIYF.

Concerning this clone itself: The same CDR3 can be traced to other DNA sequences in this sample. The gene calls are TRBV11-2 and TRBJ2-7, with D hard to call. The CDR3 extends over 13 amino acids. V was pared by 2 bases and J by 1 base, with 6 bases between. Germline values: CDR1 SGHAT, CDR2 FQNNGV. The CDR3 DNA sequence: TGTGCCAGCAGCTTATCCGGGTCCTACGAGCAGTACTTC. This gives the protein CASSLSGSYEQYF. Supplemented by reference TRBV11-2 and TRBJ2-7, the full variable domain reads EAGVAQSPRYKIIEKRQSVAFWCNPISGHATLYWYQQILGQGPKLLIQFQNNGVVDDSQLPKDRFSAERLKGVDSTLKIQPAKLEDSAVYLCASSLSGSYEQYFGPGTRLTVT.

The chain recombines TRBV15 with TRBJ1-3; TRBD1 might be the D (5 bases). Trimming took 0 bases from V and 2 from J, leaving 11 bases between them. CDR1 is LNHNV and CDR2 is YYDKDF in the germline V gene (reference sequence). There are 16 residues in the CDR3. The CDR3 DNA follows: TGTGCCACCAGCAGAGATGAGGGGCCTCCTGGAAACACCATATATTTT. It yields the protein CATSRDEGPPGNTIYF.

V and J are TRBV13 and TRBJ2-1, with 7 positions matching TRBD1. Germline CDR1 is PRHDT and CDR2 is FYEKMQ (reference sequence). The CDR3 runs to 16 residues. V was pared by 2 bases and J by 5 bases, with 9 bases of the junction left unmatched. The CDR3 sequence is CASSLRKPGGHNEQFF. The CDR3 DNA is TGTGCCAGCAGCTTACGGAAACCAGGGGGACACAATGAGCAGTTCTTC.

CDR3 coding DNA: TGTGCCAGCAGCCTACAGGGGGCCTCCTCTGGAAACACCATATATTTT. As protein: CASSLQGASSGNTIYF. The chain recombines TRBV7-9 with TRBJ1-3; 9 bases match TRBD1. Germline CDR1 SEHNR, CDR2 FQNEAQ (reference sequence). This CDR3 region has 16 residues. Trimming cost V 5 bases and J 0 bases; bases outside gene matches: 5.

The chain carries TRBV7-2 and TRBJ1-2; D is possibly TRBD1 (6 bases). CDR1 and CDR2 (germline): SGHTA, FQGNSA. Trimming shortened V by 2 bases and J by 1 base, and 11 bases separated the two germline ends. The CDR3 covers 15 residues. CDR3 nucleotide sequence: TGTGCCAGCAGCTTAAAGGGGGACCTTAACTATGGCTACACCTTC. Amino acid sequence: CASSLKGDLNYGYTF.

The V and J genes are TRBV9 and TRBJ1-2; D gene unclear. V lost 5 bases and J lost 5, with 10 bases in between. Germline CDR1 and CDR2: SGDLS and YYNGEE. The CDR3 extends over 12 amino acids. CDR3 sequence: CASRGSLYGYTF. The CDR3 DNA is TGTGCCAGCAGAGGCTCGTTGTATGGCTACACCTTC.

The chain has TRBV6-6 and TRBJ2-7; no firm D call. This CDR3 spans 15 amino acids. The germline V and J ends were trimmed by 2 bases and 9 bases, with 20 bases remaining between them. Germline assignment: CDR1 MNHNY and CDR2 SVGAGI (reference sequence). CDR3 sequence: CASSYQSIGPDGQYF. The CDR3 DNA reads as TGTGCCAGCAGTTACCAATCTATCGGACCCGATGGGCAGTACTTC.

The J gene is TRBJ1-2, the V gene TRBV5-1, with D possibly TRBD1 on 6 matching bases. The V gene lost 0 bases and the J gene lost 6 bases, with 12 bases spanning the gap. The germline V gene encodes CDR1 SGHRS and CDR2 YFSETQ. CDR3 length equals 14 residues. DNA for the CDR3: TGCGCCAGCAGCTTGGCGGGGGCAATGGATGGCTACACCTTC. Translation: CASSLAGAMDGYTF.

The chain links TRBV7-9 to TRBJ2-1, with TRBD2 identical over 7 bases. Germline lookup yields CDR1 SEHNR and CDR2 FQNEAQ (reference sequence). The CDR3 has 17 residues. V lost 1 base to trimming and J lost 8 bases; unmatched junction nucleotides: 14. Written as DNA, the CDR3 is TGTGCCAGCAGCTTAGGGGATGAGGCTAGCGGTATGGATGAGCAGTTCTTC. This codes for CASSLGDEASGMDEQFF.

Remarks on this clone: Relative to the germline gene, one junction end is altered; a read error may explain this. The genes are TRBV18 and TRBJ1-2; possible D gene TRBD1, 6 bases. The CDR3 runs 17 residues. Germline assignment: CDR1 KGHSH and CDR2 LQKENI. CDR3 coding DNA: TGTGCCAGCACACCCACAGGGCAAGAGGGCCTTAACTATGGCTACACCTTC. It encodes CASTPTGQEGLNYGYTF.

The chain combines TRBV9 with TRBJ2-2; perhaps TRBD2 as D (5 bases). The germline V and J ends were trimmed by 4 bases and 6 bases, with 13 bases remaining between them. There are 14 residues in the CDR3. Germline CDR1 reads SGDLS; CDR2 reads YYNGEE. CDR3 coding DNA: TGTGCCAGCAGCTTCCCCATTAGCGCCGGGGAGCTGTTTTTT. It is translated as CASSFPISAGELFF.

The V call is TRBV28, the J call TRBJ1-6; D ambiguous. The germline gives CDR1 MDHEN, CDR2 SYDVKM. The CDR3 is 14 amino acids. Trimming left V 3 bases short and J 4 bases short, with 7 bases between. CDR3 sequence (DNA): TGTGCCAGCAGTTTTGACGGGTATAATTCACCCCTCCACTTT. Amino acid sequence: CASSFDGYNSPLHF.

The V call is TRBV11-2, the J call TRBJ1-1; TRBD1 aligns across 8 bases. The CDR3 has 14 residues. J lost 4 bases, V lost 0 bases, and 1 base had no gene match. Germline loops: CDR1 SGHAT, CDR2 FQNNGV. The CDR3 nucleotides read TGTGCCAGCAGCTTAGAGGGGACAGGCACTGAAGCTTTCTTT. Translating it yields CASSLEGTGTEAFF.

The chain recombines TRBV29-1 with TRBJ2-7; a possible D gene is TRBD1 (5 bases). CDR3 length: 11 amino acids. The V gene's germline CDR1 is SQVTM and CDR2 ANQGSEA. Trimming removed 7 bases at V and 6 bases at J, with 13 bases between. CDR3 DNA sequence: TGCAGCGGGGTCCAGGGTGGCGAGCAGTACTTC. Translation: CSGVQGGEQYF.

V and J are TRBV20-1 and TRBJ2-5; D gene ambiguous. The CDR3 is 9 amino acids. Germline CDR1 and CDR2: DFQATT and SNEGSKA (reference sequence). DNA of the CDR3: TGCAGAGTCCAAGAGACCCAGTACTTC. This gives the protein CRVQETQYF.

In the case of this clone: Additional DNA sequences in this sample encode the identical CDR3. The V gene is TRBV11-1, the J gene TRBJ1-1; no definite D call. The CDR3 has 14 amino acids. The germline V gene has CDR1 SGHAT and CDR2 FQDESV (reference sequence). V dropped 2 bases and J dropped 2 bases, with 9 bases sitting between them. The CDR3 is CASSLLEGNTEAFF. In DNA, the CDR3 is TGTGCCAGCAGCTTATTGGAGGGAAACACTGAAGCTTTCTTT.

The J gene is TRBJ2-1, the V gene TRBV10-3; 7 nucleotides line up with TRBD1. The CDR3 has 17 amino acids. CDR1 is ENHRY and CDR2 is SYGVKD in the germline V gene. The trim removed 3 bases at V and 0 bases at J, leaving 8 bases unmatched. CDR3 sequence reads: CAISDQRQGISYNEQFF. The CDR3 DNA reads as TGTGCCATCAGTGACCAGAGACAGGGTATCTCCTACAATGAGCAGTTCTTC.

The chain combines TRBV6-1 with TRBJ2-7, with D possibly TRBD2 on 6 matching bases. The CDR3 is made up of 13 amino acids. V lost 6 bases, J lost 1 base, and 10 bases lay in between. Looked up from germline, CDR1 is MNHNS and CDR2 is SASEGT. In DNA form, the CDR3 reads TGTGCCAGCAGGGGCGGGGTATCCTACGAGCAGTACTTC. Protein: CASRGGVSYEQYF.